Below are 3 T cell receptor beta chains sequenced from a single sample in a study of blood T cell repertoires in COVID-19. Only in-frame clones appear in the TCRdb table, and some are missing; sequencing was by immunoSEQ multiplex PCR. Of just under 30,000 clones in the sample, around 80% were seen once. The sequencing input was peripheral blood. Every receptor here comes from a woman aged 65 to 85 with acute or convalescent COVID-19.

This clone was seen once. The CDR3 sequence is CASSPSRGQGTYSNQPQHF. The CDR3 DNA sequence: TGTGCCAGCTCACCGAGTCGGGGACAGGGGACTTATAGCAATCAGCCCCAGCATTTT. The chain is built from TRBV18 and TRBJ1-5, with TRBD1 matching over 10 bases. CDR3 length: 19 amino acids. With 3 bases clipped from V and 0 bases from J, the junction kept 11 bases outside the gene matches. In germline, CDR1 is KGHSH, CDR2 LQKENI.

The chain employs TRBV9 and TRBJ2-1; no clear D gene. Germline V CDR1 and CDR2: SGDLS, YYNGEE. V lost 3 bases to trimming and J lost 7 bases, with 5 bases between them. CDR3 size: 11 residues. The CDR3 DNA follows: TGTGCCAGCAGCGATCGGAATGAGCAGTTCTTC. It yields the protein CASSDRNEQFF.

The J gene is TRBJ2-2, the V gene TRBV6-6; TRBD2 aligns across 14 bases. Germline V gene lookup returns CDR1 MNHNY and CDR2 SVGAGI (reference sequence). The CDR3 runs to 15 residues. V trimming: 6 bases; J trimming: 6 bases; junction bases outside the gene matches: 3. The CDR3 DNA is TGTGCCAGCAGGGGACTAGCGGGAGACGCCGGGGAGCTGTTTTTT. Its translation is CASRGLAGDAGELFF.